A selection of T cell receptor beta chains follows, all from one sample in a study of blood T cells in healthy people across ages. TCRdb independently ran MiXCR on the 5' RACE reads; one entry per CDR3 protein. This table has 1.4 million to 1.5 million distinct CDR3 sequences, 42% appearing once. The sample comprised blood. Receptors originate from a woman aged 18-29 years in good health. CDR3s include the opening cysteine and the closing phenylalanine or tryptophan. The order of the fields is clone size, V gene, J gene, D gene, CDR3 protein, CDR3 DNA. D genes are given only for firm matches. Clone size is given for some rows only: seen once, a few or many times, or a class if the clone is expanded.

abundance: NA
v_gene: TRBV6-5
j_gene: TRBJ1-3
d_gene: NA
CDR3aa: CASLGVGNTIYF
CDR3nt: TGTGCCAGCCTAGGGGTCGGAAACACCATATATTTT

abundance: NA
v_gene: TRBV20-1
j_gene: TRBJ2-1
d_gene: NA
CDR3aa: CSGKPALGDEQFF
CDR3nt: TGCAGTGGAAAGCCAGCCCTGGGGGATGAGCAGTTCTTC

abundance: NA
v_gene: TRBV5-1
j_gene: TRBJ2-4
d_gene: NA
CDR3aa: CASSFRGTAENIQYF
CDR3nt: TGCGCCAGCAGCTTCCGGGGGACGGCCGAAAACATTCAGTACTTC

abundance: NA
v_gene: TRBV9
j_gene: TRBJ2-3
d_gene: NA
CDR3aa: CASAVQVTDTQYF
CDR3nt: TGTGCCAGCGCGGTGCAGGTCACAGATACGCAGTATTTT

abundance: NA
v_gene: TRBV7-9
j_gene: TRBJ1-6
d_gene: NA
CDR3aa: CASSLRSNNSPLHF
CDR3nt: TGTGCCAGCAGCCTACGGAGCAATAATTCACCCCTCCACTTT

abundance: NA
v_gene: TRBV2
j_gene: TRBJ2-5
d_gene: NA
CDR3aa: CASRFGLGETQYF
CDR3nt: TGTGCCAGCAGGTTTGGCCTGGGGGAGACCCAGTACTTC

abundance: NA
v_gene: TRBV28
j_gene: TRBJ1-1
d_gene: NA
CDR3aa: CASSFPFGRTEAFF
CDR3nt: TGTGCCAGCAGTTTCCCCTTTGGACGGACTGAAGCTTTCTTT

abundance: many
v_gene: TRBV5-1
j_gene: TRBJ1-2
d_gene: NA
CDR3aa: CASSLAANYGYTF
CDR3nt: TGTGCCAGCAGCTTGGCGGCCAACTATGGCTACACCTTC

abundance: NA
v_gene: TRBV12-3/TRBV12-4
j_gene: TRBJ1-5
d_gene: NA
CDR3aa: CASTPGGARNQPQHF
CDR3nt: TGTGCCAGCACCCCCGGGGGGGCGCGGAATCAGCCCCAGCATTTT

abundance: NA
v_gene: TRBV20-1
j_gene: TRBJ2-7
d_gene: TRBD2
CDR3aa: CSAMGLADYEQYF
CDR3nt: TGCAGTGCTATGGGACTAGCGGACTACGAGCAGTACTTC

abundance: NA
v_gene: TRBV3-1
j_gene: TRBJ2-1
d_gene: TRBD2
CDR3aa: CASSSKRDLYNEQFF
CDR3nt: TGTGCCAGCAGCTCCAAGCGGGACCTCTACAATGAGCAGTTCTTC

abundance: NA
v_gene: TRBV5-1
j_gene: TRBJ2-3
d_gene: TRBD2
CDR3aa: CASSLATSGNTDTQYF
CDR3nt: TGCGCCAGCAGCTTGGCGACTAGCGGGAACACAGATACGCAGTATTTT

abundance: once
v_gene: TRBV7-3
j_gene: TRBJ2-2
d_gene: NA
CDR3aa: CASSLMGDHRLFF
CDR3nt: TGTGCCAGCAGCTTAATGGGGGACCACAGGCTGTTTTTT

abundance: NA
v_gene: TRBV4-1
j_gene: TRBJ2-7
d_gene: NA
CDR3aa: CASSQDLEGANSYEQYF
CDR3nt: TGCGCCAGCAGCCAAGATCTCGAGGGCGCGAACTCCTACGAGCAGTACTTC